The rows below give T cell receptor beta chains drawn from one sample of a study of T cells in Graves' hyperthyroidism and ophthalmopathy. One entry per CDR3 protein, called by TCRdb with MiXCR from the multiplex PCR reads. Altogether some 420,000 distinct CDR3 sequences are present, roughly an eighth being singletons, with the ten largest covering 5.3%. The sample was blood. All receptors come from a woman between 18 and 29 years old with Graves' hyperthyroidism. Both conserved end residues are part of each CDR3. The D gene is left open where the match is weak. Some rows mark clone size as missing; the rest say once, few, many or name a class of expanded clone.

D gene	V gene	J gene	clone size	CDR3 DNA	CDR3 protein
.	TRBV20-1	TRBJ1-5	.	TGCAGTGCTACTAAAAACGGGGGAAACCGGCCCCAGCATTTT	CSATKNGGNRPQHF
.	TRBV11-2	TRBJ2-2	many	TGTGCCAGCAGCTCGACCGGGAGAGGGAACACCGGGGAGCTGTTTTTT	CASSSTGRGNTGELFF
.	TRBV3-1	TRBJ1-2	.	TGTGCCAGCAGCCAAGGGTCCAGGGGCGGTGGCTACACCTTC	CASSQGSRGGGYTF
.	TRBV6-2/TRBV6-3	TRBJ2-7	once	TGTGCCTCCCGTTATAGGGGTTACGAGCAGTACTTC	CASRYRGYEQYF
.	TRBV6-5	TRBJ1-1	many	TGTGCCAGCAGTTACTCTGGCTATGTCAGGGAAGCTTTCTTT	CASSYSGYVREAFF
TRBD2	TRBV11-2	TRBJ2-7	many	TGTGCCAGCAGCTTCGGGGGGGCCGACGAGCAGTACTTC	CASSFGGADEQYF
TRBD2	TRBV9	TRBJ2-7	many	TGTGCCAGCAGCGTAGCGGGGGGGTCCTCCTCCTACGAGCAGTACTTC	CASSVAGGSSSYEQYF
TRBD2	TRBV7-8	TRBJ2-1	many	TGTGCCAGCAGCCCGGGGACTAGCGGGAGCCACTACAATGAGCAGTTCTTC	CASSPGTSGSHYNEQFF
.	TRBV6-1	TRBJ1-3	many	TGTGCCAGCACCGAACGCTTCTCTGGAAACACCATATATTTT	CASTERFSGNTIYF
TRBD2	TRBV6-4	TRBJ2-2	few	TGTGCCAGCAGCAATTTGGCGGGGGTGAACACCGGGGAGCTGTTTTTT	CASSNLAGVNTGELFF
TRBD1	TRBV6-1	TRBJ2-5	many	TGTGCCAGCAGTATACGGGACAGGGGAGGAGAGACCCAGTACTTC	CASSIRDRGGETQYF
TRBD2	TRBV5-5	TRBJ2-2	.	TGTGCCAGCAGCTTGTTTATTTCCGGCGGGAGTAGGGCCACCGGGGAGCTGTTTTTT	CASSLFISGGSRATGELFF
TRBD1	TRBV6-1	TRBJ1-5	many	TGTGCCAGCAGTGAGGGACAGAACAATCAGCCCCAGCATTTT	CASSEGQNNQPQHF
TRBD2	TRBV7-2	TRBJ2-7	many	TGTGCCAGCAGCTTAGTTGGACTAGCGGGAGGCGAGCAGTACTTC	CASSLVGLAGGEQYF
TRBD1	TRBV20-1	TRBJ2-7	many	TGCAGTGCAAAATCCGGGACAGGGAACTACGAGCAGTACTTC	CSAKSGTGNYEQYF
TRBD1	TRBV28	TRBJ2-7	few	TGTGCCAGCAGCATGACAGGGGTCTTTTACGAGCAGTACTTC	CASSMTGVFYEQYF
.	TRBV28	TRBJ1-2	.	TGTGCCAGCTCACGCGTCCCAACTAACTATGGCTACACCTTC	CASSRVPTNYGYTF
TRBD2	TRBV7-2	TRBJ2-7	.	TGTGCCAGCAGCCCCCATAGGACTAGCGGGACCTACGAGCAGTACTTC	CASSPHRTSGTYEQYF
.	TRBV20-1	TRBJ1-5	many	TGCAGTGCTAGTTTCGAGGGGATCAATCAGCCCCAGCATTTT	CSASFEGINQPQHF
.	TRBV5-8	TRBJ1-6	few	TGTGCCAGCACCCCTGGGGGATCGGGGAATTCACCCCTCCACTTT	CASTPGGSGNSPLHF
.	TRBV30	TRBJ1-6	.	TGTGCCTGGAGTGTAGGGATCGATTCACCCCTCCACTTT	CAWSVGIDSPLHF
.	TRBV13	TRBJ2-2	few	TGTGCCAGCAGCTTAGACAGGGTCTTCACCGGGGAGCTGTTTTTT	CASSLDRVFTGELFF
.	TRBV5-6	TRBJ1-4	few	TGTGCCAGCAGCTTGGCGATAACGGGGACTAATGAAAAACTGTTTTTT	CASSLAITGTNEKLFF
.	TRBV20-1	TRBJ2-7	many	TGCAGTGCTAGAGCACCTCACGGCGCGCCCGACGAGCAGTACTTC	CSARAPHGAPDEQYF
TRBD1	TRBV12-3/TRBV12-4	TRBJ1-1	many	TGTGCCAGCAGTTTGGAGGGGGCGCCTACTGAAGCTTTCTTT	CASSLEGAPTEAFF
.	TRBV7-9	TRBJ2-1	.	TGTGCCAGCAGCTTATGGGTCAATGAGCAGTTCTTC	CASSLWVNEQFF
TRBD2	TRBV12-3/TRBV12-4	TRBJ2-3	many	TGTGCCGGCAGTTCGACTAGCGCGGGAGATACGCAGTATTTT	CAGSSTSAGDTQYF
.	TRBV28	TRBJ1-5	few	TGTGCCAGCAGTTTGCCCCCGGAGGGGCAGCCCCAGCATTTT	CASSLPPEGQPQHF
TRBD1	TRBV27	TRBJ2-7	many	TGTGCCAGCAGTTTATGGGACAGGCCCTACGAGCAGTACTTC	CASSLWDRPYEQYF
TRBD2	TRBV7-2	TRBJ2-3	.	TGTGCCAGCAGCTTTAGCGGGGGATTTAGCACAGATACGCAGTATTTT	CASSFSGGFSTDTQYF
TRBD2	TRBV5-6	TRBJ2-1	few	TGTGCCAGCAGCTTGGTCAGTAGGGGAGGGAATGAGCAGTTCTTC	CASSLVSRGGNEQFF
TRBD1	TRBV19	TRBJ1-5	few	TGTGCCAGTAGTATCCGGGACAGAATATTAATGGGTAATCAGCCCCAGCATTTT	CASSIRDRILMGNQPQHF
TRBD2	TRBV19	TRBJ2-5	few	TGTGCCAGTAGTATATCCCCGGGAGGCCCAACACAAGAGACCCAGTACTTC	CASSISPGGPTQETQYF
.	TRBV28	TRBJ1-1	many	TGTGCCAGCAAAGGGGCAGGGGAGGCGAAGGCTGAAGCTTTCTTT	CASKGAGEAKAEAFF
.	TRBV11-2	TRBJ2-5	many	TGTGCCAGCAGCTTAAATTGGGGGGGCCCTGTCGAAAAGACCCAGTACTTC	CASSLNWGGPVEKTQYF
TRBD2	TRBV7-9	TRBJ2-1	many	TGTGCCAGCAGCGTAGCGGGAGGTTCTCATGAGCAGTTCTTC	CASSVAGGSHEQFF
.	TRBV30	TRBJ1-5	.	TGTGCCTGGAGTGTAGGAACCATGGTCGGTCAGCCCCAGCATTTT	CAWSVGTMVGQPQHF
TRBD1	TRBV30	TRBJ2-2	few	TGTGCCTGGAGTCTCTCCGGGACAGCTAACACCGGGGAGCTGTTTTTT	CAWSLSGTANTGELFF
TRBD1	TRBV15	TRBJ1-4	few	TGTGCCACCAGCAGAGATGAGGGGGCGTATGAAAAACTGTTTTTT	CATSRDEGAYEKLFF